This T cell receptor (beta chain) came from a study of T cells in Graves' hyperthyroidism and ophthalmopathy. A note on this clonotype: Being one base from a much bigger clone, this may be a read error.

Amplified TCR beta CDR3 regions derived from RNA transcripts. The study used the HTBI primer set for a first-round RT-PCR of the TCR CDR3. TCRdb reprocessed the multiplex PCR reads via MiXCR and lists one record per CDR3 protein. Among hundreds of thousands of distinct CDR3 sequences, 15% to 19% were seen once, and the ten largest hold almost 8%. This CDR3 contains 13 residues. Germline V gene sequence: CDR1 SGHRS, CDR2 YFSETQ. The chain links TRBV5-1 to TRBJ2-7, with no clear D. This receptor was identified in a woman in her late teens or twenties with Graves' hyperthyroidism. Input material: blood. The CDR3 DNA follows: TGCACCAGCAGCTTGGAAGGGTTCTACGAGCAGTACTTC. This encodes CTSSLEGFYEQYF.